Included here is one TCR beta chain sequence, with context. The sample is drawn from a study of identical twins. CDR1 is SQVTM, CDR2 ANQGSEA, per germline. This CDR3 region has 11 residues. With 1 base removed from V and 9 bases from J, the gap between germline ends came to 7 bases. TCRdb re-derived calls from the 5' RACE reads in MiXCR, one entry per CDR3 protein. Counted here are approximately 490,000 distinct CDR3 sequences, about 20% occurring once; the ten biggest clones make up 0.4% to 0.6%. Another study also made use of these data, one on yellow fever vaccine responses in identical twins.

The origin of this receptor is a woman aged 18-35 years in good health. The specimen was CD4+ T cells sorted from blood. The V gene is TRBV29-1, the J gene TRBJ1-3; no firm D call. CDR3 nucleotide sequence: TGCAGCGTTGAAGCCGTCGGCACCATATATTTT. Protein product: CSVEAVGTIYF. Full variable domain (remainder filled in from reference TRBV29-1 and TRBJ1-3): SAVISQKPSRDICQRGTSLTIQCQVDSQVTMMFWYRQQPGQSLTLIATANQGSEATYESGFVIDKFPISRPNLTFSTLTVSNMSPEDSSIYLCSVEAVGTIYFGEGSWLTVV.